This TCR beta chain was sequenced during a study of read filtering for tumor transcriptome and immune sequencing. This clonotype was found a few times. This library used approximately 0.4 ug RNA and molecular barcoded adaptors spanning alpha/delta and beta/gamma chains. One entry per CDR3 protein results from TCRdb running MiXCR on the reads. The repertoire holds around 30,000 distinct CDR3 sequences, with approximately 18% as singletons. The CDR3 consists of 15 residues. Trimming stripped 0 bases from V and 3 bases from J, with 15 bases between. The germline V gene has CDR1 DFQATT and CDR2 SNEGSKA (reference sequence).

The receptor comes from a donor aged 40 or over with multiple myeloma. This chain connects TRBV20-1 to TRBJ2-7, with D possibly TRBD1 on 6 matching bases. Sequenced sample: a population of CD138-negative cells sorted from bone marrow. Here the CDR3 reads CSARDDRRLNYEQYF. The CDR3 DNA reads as TGCAGTGCTAGAGATGACAGGCGCCTCAACTACGAGCAGTACTTC.